Below are 29 T cell receptor beta chains sequenced from a single sample in a study of T cell repertoires in cytomegalovirus infection. MiXCR was run by TCRdb on the reads, yielding one entry per CDR3 protein. The sample records about 140,000 distinct CDR3 sequences, about 6.1% being singletons. The sequenced sample consisted of PBMCs. Receptor source: a human donor in good health (CMV status not recorded). Some clones in this sample may be carry-over from other donors' samples.

Ten or more counts support this clonotype. The chain has TRBV6-1 and TRBJ2-7, with D hard to call. The CDR3 covers 13 residues. Germline values: CDR1 MNHNS, CDR2 SASEGT. V gave up 4 bases and J gave up 2 bases, with 9 bases separating them. In DNA form, the CDR3 reads TGTGCCAGCAGTGCCCGGGTAACCTACGAGCAGTACTTC. Amino acid sequence: CASSARVTYEQYF.

This clonotype showed up many times. The chain recombines TRBV7-3 with TRBJ2-1, with TRBD2 as a possible D gene (6 bases). The CDR3 totals 12 residues. Germline lookup yields CDR1 SGHTA and CDR2 FQGTGA. V lost 2 bases, J lost 8 bases, and 7 bases lay in between. CDR3 amino acids: CASSLAGHEQFF. CDR3 DNA sequence: TGTGCCAGCAGCTTAGCGGGGCATGAGCAGTTCTTC.

This chain joins TRBV27 and TRBJ1-2; a possible D gene is TRBD1 (6 bases). The CDR3 totals 14 residues. V dropped 8 bases and J dropped 6 bases, with 19 bases sitting between them. The germline V gene has CDR1 MNHEY and CDR2 SMNVEV (reference sequence). CDR3 loop: CASGTVGGPHGYTF. CDR3 nucleotides: TGTGCCAGCGGTACCGTGGGGGGCCCGCATGGCTACACCTTC.

J is TRBJ2-1 and V is TRBV20-1; TRBD2 matches 8 bases. Germline V gene lookup returns CDR1 DFQATT and CDR2 SNEGSKA (reference sequence). After removal of 2 bases from V and 4 bases from J, the junction contained 7 bases not matched to a gene. CDR3 size: 15 residues. CDR3 amino acids: CSARRRGGDYNEQFF. The CDR3 DNA follows: TGCAGTGCTAGACGTCGGGGGGGGGATTACAATGAGCAGTTCTTC.

This clonotype was detected a few times. V and J are TRBV19 and TRBJ1-1; D ambiguous. CDR1 and CDR2 (germline): LNHDA, SQIVND (reference sequence). CDR3 length: 14 amino acids. V gave up 0 bases and J gave up 5 bases, with 10 bases separating them. The CDR3 is CASSIDRERTEAFF. The CDR3 DNA reads TGTGCCAGTAGTATAGATCGCGAGAGAACTGAAGCTTTCTTT.

This clonotype was detected ten times or more. The V gene is TRBV28, the J gene TRBJ1-1, with D unclear. V lost 5 bases and J lost 1, with 8 bases in between. The CDR3 has 13 residues. Germline CDR1 reads MDHEN; CDR2 reads SYDVKM. DNA for the CDR3: TGTGCCAGCAGTAACAGCCCGAACACTGAAGCTTTCTTT. Amino acids: CASSNSPNTEAFF. Full variable domain (outside the CDR3, taken from reference TRBV28 and TRBJ1-1): DVKVTQSSRYLVKRTGEKVFLECVQDMDHENMFWYRQDPGLGLRLIYFSYDVKMKEKGDIPEGYSVSREKKERFSLILESASTNQTSMYLCASSNSPNTEAFFGQGTRLTVV.

This clonotype was seen at least ten times. The rearrangement links TRBV7-9 to TRBJ1-2; D unresolved. Germline V gives CDR1 SEHNR, CDR2 FQNEAQ (reference sequence). The CDR3 length is 13 residues. V lost 3 bases and J 4 bases, leaving 9 bases between the germline ends. The CDR3 here is CASSFARSYGYTF. Here the CDR3 DNA reads TGTGCCAGCAGCTTCGCCAGGAGCTATGGCTACACCTTC.

This clonotype has ten or more counts. The chain links TRBV7-2 to TRBJ2-6, with TRBD1 identical over 7 bases. Trimming cost V 5 bases and J 2 bases; bases outside gene matches: 6. The CDR3 runs 16 residues. Germline assignment: CDR1 SGHTA and CDR2 FQGNSA. CDR3 in DNA: TGTGCCAGCAGCCCAGGGACAGTTACTGGGGCCAACGTCCTGACTTTC. Translating gives CASSPGTVTGANVLTF.

This clonotype was counted at least ten times. This rearrangement joins TRBV19 to TRBJ2-2; TRBD1 or TRBD2 may be the D gene (5 bases each). The V end was cut by 0 bases, the J end by 6 bases, with 11 bases between. The V gene's germline CDR1 is LNHDA and CDR2 SQIVND (reference sequence). The CDR3 is 15 amino acids. The CDR3 is CASSIDGGSAGELFF. CDR3 DNA: TGTGCCAGTAGTATAGATGGGGGAAGCGCCGGGGAGCTGTTTTTT.

Comments on this clonotype: A much more abundant neighbour one base away suggests this may be a read error. The chain employs TRBV12-3 or TRBV12-4 and TRBJ2-5; 12 nucleotides align to TRBD1. This CDR3 is 16 amino acids long. Unmatched junction bases numbered 7, after V lost 2 bases and J lost 6 bases. CDR3 nucleotides: TGTGCCAGCAGTTTAAGGGGACAGGGGGCTTTGAAGACCCAGTACTTC. This translates into CASSLRGQGALKTQYF.

This clonotype was counted ten times or more. The chain carries TRBV7-2 and TRBJ1-1; D not resolved. Deletions cut 5 bases from V and 3 bases from J, with 7 bases between. Germline V gene data show CDR1 as SGHTA and CDR2 as FQGNSA. The CDR3 has 12 residues. The CDR3 sequence is CASSHSHTEAFF. CDR3 DNA sequence: TGTGCCAGCAGCCACAGTCACACTGAAGCTTTCTTT. The whole variable domain, remainder taken from reference TRBV7-2 and TRBJ1-1, is GAGVSQSPSNKVTEKGKDVELRCDPISGHTALYWYRQSLGQGLEFLIYFQGNSAPDKSGLPSDRFSAERTGGSVSTLTIQRTQQEDSAVYLCASSHSHTEAFFGQGTRLTVV.

This clonotype was recorded at least ten times. The gene calls are TRBV12-3 or TRBV12-4 and TRBJ1-1, with D possibly being TRBD1 (6 bases). V lost 4 bases, J lost 6 bases, and 12 bases lay in between. The CDR3 is 13 amino acids. The CDR3 reads CASSSPGVSEAFF. Here the CDR3 DNA reads TGTGCCAGCAGTTCCCCAGGGGTGTCTGAAGCTTTCTTT.

This clonotype rates as large (0.1 to 1%). The rearrangement joins TRBV7-3 to TRBJ2-1; no reliable D call. Per the germline V gene, CDR1 is SGHTA and CDR2 is FQGTGA. V dropped 1 base and J dropped 4 bases, with 17 bases sitting between them. The CDR3 covers 17 residues. CDR3 loop: CASSLKGPVRPYNEQFF. CDR3 nucleotide sequence: TGTGCCAGCAGCTTAAAGGGCCCCGTGCGCCCTTACAATGAGCAGTTCTTC. Using reference TRBV7-3 and TRBJ2-1 for the parts outside the CDR3, the full variable domain is GAGVSQTPSNKVTEKGKYVELRCDPISGHTALYWYRQSLGQGPEFLIYFQGTGAADDSGLPNDRFFAVRPEGSVSTLKIQRTERGDSAVYLCASSLKGPVRPYNEQFFGPGTRLTVL.

V is TRBV15 and J is TRBJ2-1; either TRBD1 or TRBD2 may supply D (5 bases each). The length of the CDR3 is 15 residues. The germline V gene has CDR1 LNHNV and CDR2 YYDKDF (reference sequence). V was shortened by 4 bases and J by 12 bases, with 22 bases between the two germline ends. The CDR3 loop reads CATSNPPGPRVGQFF. DNA of the CDR3: TGTGCCACCAGCAACCCCCCGGGACCTCGAGTCGGGCAGTTCTTC.

The CDR3 reads CSARGPGGDTEAFF. The CDR3 DNA sequence: TGCAGTGCTAGAGGCCCAGGGGGTGACACTGAAGCTTTCTTT. The chain recombines TRBV20-1 with TRBJ1-1; 7 bases are a match to TRBD1. The J segment lost 3 bases and the V segment lost 1 base, leaving 5 bases of the junction unmatched. The CDR3 spans 14 residues. Germline-derived CDR1 and CDR2 are DFQATT and SNEGSKA (reference sequence).

This clonotype was seen repeatedly, ten times or more. The chain combines TRBV7-8 with TRBJ2-1; 10 positions match TRBD2. From germline, CDR1 is SGHVS and CDR2 FQNEAQ. The trim removed 6 bases at V and 7 bases at J, leaving 15 bases unmatched. CDR3 length equals 17 residues. In nucleotides, the CDR3 is TGTGCCAGCAGACCCAGAGCGGGGGGGATCGAGTGGAATGAGCAGTTCTTC. Amino acids: CASRPRAGGIEWNEQFF. Drawing the rest from reference TRBV7-8 and TRBJ2-1, the complete variable domain is GAGVSQSPRYKVAKRGQDVALRCDPISGHVSLFWYQQALGQGPEFLTYFQNEAQLDKSGLPSDRFFAERPEGSVSTLKIQRTQQEDSAVYLCASRPRAGGIEWNEQFFGPGTRLTVL.

This clonotype was recorded at least ten times. V is TRBV12-3 or TRBV12-4 and J is TRBJ2-4; TRBD1 matches at 9 bases. The J segment lost 0 bases and the V segment lost 5 bases, leaving 20 bases of the junction unmatched. The CDR3 covers 21 residues. The CDR3 region has the DNA TGTGCCAGCAGTCCGCCCCCCCAGACAGGGGGTTCAACTCTAGCCAAAAACATTCAGTACTTC. It is translated as CASSPPPQTGGSTLAKNIQYF.

The sample holds many counts of this clonotype. V gene TRBV28 combines with J gene TRBJ1-1; TRBD1 aligns across 10 bases. This CDR3 is built from 17 residues. Trimming took 10 bases from V and 1 from J; bases not matched to a gene: 15. CDR1 and CDR2 from the germline V gene are MDHEN and SYDVKM. The DNA of the CDR3 is TGTGCCACCAACAGGGACAGGGGAAAAAATAAGAACACTGAAGCTTTCTTT. This sequence encodes CATNRDRGKNKNTEAFF.

This sequence joins TRBV20-1 and TRBJ2-3; D is unresolved. V lost 3 bases and J 2 bases, leaving 15 bases between the germline ends. There are 15 residues in the CDR3. Germline-derived CDR1 and CDR2 are DFQATT and SNEGSKA (reference sequence). Here the CDR3 reads CSASVPGGNTDTQYF. The CDR3 nucleotides are TGCAGTGCTAGCGTCCCAGGCGGAAACACAGATACGCAGTATTTT.

This clonotype was detected many times. The rearrangement links TRBV11-1 to TRBJ1-1; no reliable D call. Per the germline V gene, CDR1 is SGHAT and CDR2 is FQDESV (reference sequence). CDR3 length: 15 residues. Trimming removed 4 bases at V and 4 bases at J, with 16 bases between. Written as DNA, the CDR3 is TGTGCCAGCAGCTCACCCATGGGAGTTGGCACTGAAGCTTTCTTT. This sequence encodes CASSSPMGVGTEAFF.

This clonotype was recorded at least ten times. The V gene is TRBV7-2, the J gene TRBJ2-2; TRBD2 matches 7 bases. Losses at the gene ends were 4 bases for V and 1 base for J; bases not matched to a gene: 6. The CDR3 is 16 residues long. Germline V gene data show CDR1 as SGHTA and CDR2 as FQGNSA. The CDR3 DNA sequence: TGTGCCAGCAGCTCACGGGGCGGGGGGAACACCGGGGAGCTGTTTTTT. It yields the protein CASSSRGGGNTGELFF.

This clonotype was seen at least ten times. The rearrangement uses TRBV7-2 and TRBJ2-1; possibly TRBD2 for D (7 bases). This CDR3 spans 20 amino acids. The V gene lost 0 bases and the J gene lost 9 bases, with 30 bases spanning the gap. Germline loops: CDR1 SGHTA, CDR2 FQGNSA. The CDR3 here is CASSLASPHRASGQSREQFF. DNA of the CDR3: TGTGCCAGCAGCTTAGCTTCCCCGCACAGGGCTAGCGGACAGAGCCGTGAGCAGTTCTTC.

This clonotype was detected many times. The chain carries TRBV6-2 or TRBV6-3 and TRBJ2-1, with D unresolved. Trimming cost V 5 bases and J 6 bases, with 11 bases left between them. The length of the CDR3 is 13 residues. Germline V lookup: CDR1 MNHEY, CDR2 SVGEGT. The CDR3 spells CASSTTRTNEQFF. CDR3 nucleotides: TGTGCCAGCAGTACCACCCGTACCAATGAGCAGTTCTTC.

This clonotype was seen repeatedly, ten times or more. This chain connects TRBV19 to TRBJ1-1; D is ambiguous. The CDR3 has 13 amino acids. Trimming took 4 bases from V and 5 from J, leaving 11 bases between them. CDR1 is LNHDA, CDR2 SQIVND, per germline (reference sequence). The CDR3 loop reads CASSTRVSTEAFF. In nucleotides, the CDR3 is TGTGCCAGTAGTACGCGGGTCTCGACTGAAGCTTTCTTT.

In this sample, this clonotype turned up a few times. V and J are TRBV7-9 and TRBJ1-5, with D tentatively TRBD1 (5 bases). This CDR3 has 18 residues. Germline lookup yields CDR1 SEHNR and CDR2 FQNEAQ (reference sequence). V lost 1 base and J lost 6, with 22 bases in between. CDR3 region: CASSLGTPAAGKGQPQHF. The CDR3 DNA reads TGTGCCAGCAGCTTAGGTACCCCGGCGGCAGGGAAGGGTCAGCCCCAGCATTTT.

In its sample, this clonotype was seen many times. This rearrangement joins TRBV12-3 or TRBV12-4 to TRBJ2-6; tentative D call: TRBD2 (5 bases). The CDR3 sequence is 15 residues long. V lost 2 bases, J lost 2 bases, and 7 bases lay in between. This chain's CDR3 is CASSLSEAGANVLTF. Written as DNA, the CDR3 is TGTGCCAGCAGTTTATCGGAGGCTGGGGCCAACGTCCTGACTTTC.

This clonotype occurred many times. The chain recombines TRBV11-3 with TRBJ1-1; D gene uncertain. This CDR3 is built from 12 residues. The germline V gene has CDR1 SGHNT and CDR2 YENEEA. V lost 4 bases, J lost 4 bases, and 7 bases lay in between. CDR3 sequence: CASSSIGTEAFF. In DNA, the CDR3 is TGTGCCAGCAGCTCGATTGGCACTGAAGCTTTCTTT.

This clonotype was seen many times. CDR3 DNA sequence: TGTGCCAGCAGTTTGTCGGTTGGCGAGCAGTACTTC. Translated, it gives CASSLSVGEQYF. This chain links TRBV28 with TRBJ2-7; D gene ambiguous. Germline values: CDR1 MDHEN, CDR2 SYDVKM. Between the trimmed V and J ends, which lost 3 bases and 6 bases, there was a span of 9 bases. This CDR3 comprises 12 residues.

This clonotype was observed many times. The chain has TRBV5-4 and TRBJ2-3, with D perhaps TRBD2 (5 bases). Germline values: CDR1 SGHNT, CDR2 YYREEE (reference sequence). The CDR3 loop spans 14 amino acids. Trimming took off 0 bases at V and 4 bases at J, with 9 bases between the two ends. The DNA for the CDR3 is TGTGCCAGCAGCTTGGATTCCGGGGCAGATACGCAGTATTTT. Protein: CASSLDSGADTQYF. Filled out from reference TRBV5-4 and TRBJ2-3, the complete variable domain reads ETGVTQSPTHLIKTRGQQVTLRCSSQSGHNTVSWYQQALGQGPQFIFQYYREEENGRGNFPPRFSGLQFPNYSSELNVNALELDDSALYLCASSLDSGADTQYFGPGTRLTVL.